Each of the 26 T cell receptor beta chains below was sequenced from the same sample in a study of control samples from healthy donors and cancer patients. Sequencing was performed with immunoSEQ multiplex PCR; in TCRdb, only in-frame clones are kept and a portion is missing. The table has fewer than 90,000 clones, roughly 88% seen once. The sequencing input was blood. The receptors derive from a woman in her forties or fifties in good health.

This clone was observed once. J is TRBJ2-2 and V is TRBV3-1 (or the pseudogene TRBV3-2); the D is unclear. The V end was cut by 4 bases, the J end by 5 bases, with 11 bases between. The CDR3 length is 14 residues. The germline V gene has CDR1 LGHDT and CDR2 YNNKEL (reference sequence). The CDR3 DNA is TGTGCCAGCAGCCCTTCTTCAAGGACCGGGGAGCTGTTTTTT. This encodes CASSPSSRTGELFF.

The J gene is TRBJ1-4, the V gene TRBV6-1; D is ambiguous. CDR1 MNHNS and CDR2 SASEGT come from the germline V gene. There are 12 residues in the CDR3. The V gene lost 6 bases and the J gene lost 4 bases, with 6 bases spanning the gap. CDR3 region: CASRFYNEKLFF. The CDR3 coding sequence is TGTGCCAGCAGGTTCTATAATGAAAAACTGTTTTTT.

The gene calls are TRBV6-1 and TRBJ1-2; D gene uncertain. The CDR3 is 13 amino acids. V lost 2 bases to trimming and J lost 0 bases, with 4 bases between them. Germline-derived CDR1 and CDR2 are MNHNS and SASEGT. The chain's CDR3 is CASSEQANYGYTF. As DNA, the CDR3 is TGTGCCAGCAGTGAACAAGCTAACTATGGCTACACCTTC.

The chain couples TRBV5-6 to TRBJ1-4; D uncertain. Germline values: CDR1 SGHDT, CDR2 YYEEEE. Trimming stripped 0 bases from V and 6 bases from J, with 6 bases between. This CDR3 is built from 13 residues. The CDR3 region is CASSLARHEKLFF. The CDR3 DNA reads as TGTGCCAGCAGCTTGGCCAGGCATGAAAAACTGTTTTTT.

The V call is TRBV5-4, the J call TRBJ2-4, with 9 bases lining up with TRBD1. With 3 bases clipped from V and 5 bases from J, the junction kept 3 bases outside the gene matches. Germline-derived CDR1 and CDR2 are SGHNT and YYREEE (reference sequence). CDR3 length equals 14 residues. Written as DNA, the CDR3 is TGTGCCAGCAGCTCCCGGACAGGGGAAAACATTCAGTACTTC. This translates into CASSSRTGENIQYF.

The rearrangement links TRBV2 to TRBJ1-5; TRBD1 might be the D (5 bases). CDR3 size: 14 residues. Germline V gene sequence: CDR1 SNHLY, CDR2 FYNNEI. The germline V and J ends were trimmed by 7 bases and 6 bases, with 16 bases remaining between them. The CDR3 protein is CASTSGGLGQPQHF. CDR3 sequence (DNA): TGTGCCAGCACCTCGGGGGGGTTGGGTCAGCCCCAGCATTTT.

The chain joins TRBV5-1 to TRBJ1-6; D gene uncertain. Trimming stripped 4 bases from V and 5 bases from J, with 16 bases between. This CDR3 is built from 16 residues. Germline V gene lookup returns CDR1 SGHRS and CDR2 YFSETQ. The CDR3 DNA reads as TGCGCCAGCAGCGATAGGGCGGGAAAGGATAATTCACCCCTCCACTTT. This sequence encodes CASSDRAGKDNSPLHF.

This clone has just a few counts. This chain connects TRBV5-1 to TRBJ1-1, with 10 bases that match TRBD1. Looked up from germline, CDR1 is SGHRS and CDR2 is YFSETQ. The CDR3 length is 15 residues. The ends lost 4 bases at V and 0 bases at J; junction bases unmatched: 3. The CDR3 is CASSEGQGMNTEAFF. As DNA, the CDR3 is TGCGCCAGCAGCGAGGGACAGGGGATGAACACTGAAGCTTTCTTT.

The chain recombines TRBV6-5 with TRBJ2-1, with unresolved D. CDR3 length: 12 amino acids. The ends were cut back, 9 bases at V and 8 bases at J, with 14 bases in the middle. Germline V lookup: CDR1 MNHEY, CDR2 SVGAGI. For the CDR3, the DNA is TGTGCCAGTGATCACCCCGTCGATGAGCAGTTCTTC. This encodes CASDHPVDEQFF.

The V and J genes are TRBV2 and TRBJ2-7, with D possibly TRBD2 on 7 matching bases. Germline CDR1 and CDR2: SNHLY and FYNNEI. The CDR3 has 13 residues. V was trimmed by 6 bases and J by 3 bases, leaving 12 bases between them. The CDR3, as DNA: TGTGCCAGCAGGGAGGGGGGGGACTACGAGCAGTACTTC. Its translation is CASREGGDYEQYF.

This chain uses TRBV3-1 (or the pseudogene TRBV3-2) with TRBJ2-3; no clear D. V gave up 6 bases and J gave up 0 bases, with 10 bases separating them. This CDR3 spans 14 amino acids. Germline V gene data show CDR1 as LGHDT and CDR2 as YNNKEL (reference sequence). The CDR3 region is CASSRQTSTDTQYF. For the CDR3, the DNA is TGTGCCAGCAGTCGACAAACTAGCACAGATACGCAGTATTTT.

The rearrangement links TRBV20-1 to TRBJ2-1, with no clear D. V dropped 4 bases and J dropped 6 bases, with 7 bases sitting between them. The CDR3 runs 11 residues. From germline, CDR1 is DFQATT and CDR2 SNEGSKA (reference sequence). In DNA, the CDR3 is TGCAGTGCTATCCCCTTCAATGAGCAGTTCTTC. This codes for CSAIPFNEQFF.

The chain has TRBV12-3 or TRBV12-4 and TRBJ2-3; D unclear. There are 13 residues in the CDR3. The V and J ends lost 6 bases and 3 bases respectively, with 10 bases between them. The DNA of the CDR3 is TGTGCCAGCAGCTCCCAGACTACAGATACGCAGTATTTT. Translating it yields CASSSQTTDTQYF.

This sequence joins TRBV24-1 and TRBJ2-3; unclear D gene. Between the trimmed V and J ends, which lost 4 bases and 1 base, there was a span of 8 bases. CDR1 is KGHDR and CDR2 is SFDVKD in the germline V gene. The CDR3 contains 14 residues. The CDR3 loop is CATSDPGGTDTQYF. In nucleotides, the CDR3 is TGTGCCACCAGTGACCCCGGCGGCACAGATACGCAGTATTTT.

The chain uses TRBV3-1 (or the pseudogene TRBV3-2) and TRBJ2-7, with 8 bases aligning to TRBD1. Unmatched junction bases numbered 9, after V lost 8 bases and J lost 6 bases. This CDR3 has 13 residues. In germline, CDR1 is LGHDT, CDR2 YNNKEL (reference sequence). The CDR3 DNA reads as TGTGCCAGCTCCAATAGACAGGGGAGCGAGCAGTACTTC. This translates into CASSNRQGSEQYF.

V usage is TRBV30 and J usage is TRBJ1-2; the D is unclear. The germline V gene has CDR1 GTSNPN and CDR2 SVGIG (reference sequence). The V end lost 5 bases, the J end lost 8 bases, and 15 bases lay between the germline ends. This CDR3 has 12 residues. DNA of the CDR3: TGTGCCTGGTCTATGCCCCCTAAGGGCTACACCTTC. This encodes CAWSMPPKGYTF.

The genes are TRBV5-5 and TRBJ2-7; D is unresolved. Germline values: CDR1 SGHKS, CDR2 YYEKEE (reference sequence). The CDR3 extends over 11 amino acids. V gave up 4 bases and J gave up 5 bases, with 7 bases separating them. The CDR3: CASSHPDEQYF. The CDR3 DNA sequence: TGTGCCAGCAGCCACCCGGACGAGCAGTACTTC.

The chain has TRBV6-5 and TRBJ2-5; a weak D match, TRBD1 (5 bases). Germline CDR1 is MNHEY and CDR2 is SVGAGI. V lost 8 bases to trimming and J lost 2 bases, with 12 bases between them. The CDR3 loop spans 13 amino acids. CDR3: CASARQLQETQYF. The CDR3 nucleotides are TGTGCCAGCGCTAGACAGCTTCAAGAGACCCAGTACTTC.

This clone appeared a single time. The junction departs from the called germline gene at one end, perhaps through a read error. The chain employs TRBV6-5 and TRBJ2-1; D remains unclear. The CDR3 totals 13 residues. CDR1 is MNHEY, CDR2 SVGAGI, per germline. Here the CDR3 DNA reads TGTGCCAGCAGTTCCCCGGGCTCTAATGTGCAGTTCTTC. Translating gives CASSSPGSNVQFF.

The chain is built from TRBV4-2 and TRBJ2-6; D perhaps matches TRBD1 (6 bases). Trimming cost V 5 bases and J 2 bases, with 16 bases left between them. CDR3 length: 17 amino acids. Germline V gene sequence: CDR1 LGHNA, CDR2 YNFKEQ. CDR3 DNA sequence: TGTGCCAGCAGCGCCAATCCAGGGGACACTGGGGCCAACGTCCTGACTTTC. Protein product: CASSANPGDTGANVLTF.

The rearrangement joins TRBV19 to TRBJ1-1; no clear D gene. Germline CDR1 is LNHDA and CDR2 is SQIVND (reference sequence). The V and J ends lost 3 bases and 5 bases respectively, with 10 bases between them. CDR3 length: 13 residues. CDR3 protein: CASSMVQRTEAFF. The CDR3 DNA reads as TGTGCCAGTAGTATGGTACAAAGGACTGAAGCTTTCTTT.

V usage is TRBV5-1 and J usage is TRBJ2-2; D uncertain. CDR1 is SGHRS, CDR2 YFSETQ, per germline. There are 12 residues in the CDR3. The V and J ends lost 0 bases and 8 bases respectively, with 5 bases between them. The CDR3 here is CASSLAVGELFF. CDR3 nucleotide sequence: TGCGCCAGCAGCTTGGCAGTAGGGGAGCTGTTTTTT.

CDR3 bases: TGTGCCAGCAGCTCCACAGTTACTAACTATGGCTACACCTTC. It encodes CASSSTVTNYGYTF. The chain recombines TRBV7-8 with TRBJ1-2; no clear D. Trimming shortened V by 4 bases and J by 0 bases, and 9 bases separated the two germline ends. The CDR3 spans 14 residues. Germline CDR1 SGHVS, CDR2 FQNEAQ.

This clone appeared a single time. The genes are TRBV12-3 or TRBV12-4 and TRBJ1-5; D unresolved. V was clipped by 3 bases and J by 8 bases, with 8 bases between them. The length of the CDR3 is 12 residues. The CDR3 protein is CASSFEREPQHF. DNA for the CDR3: TGTGCCAGCAGTTTCGAAAGGGAGCCCCAGCATTTT.

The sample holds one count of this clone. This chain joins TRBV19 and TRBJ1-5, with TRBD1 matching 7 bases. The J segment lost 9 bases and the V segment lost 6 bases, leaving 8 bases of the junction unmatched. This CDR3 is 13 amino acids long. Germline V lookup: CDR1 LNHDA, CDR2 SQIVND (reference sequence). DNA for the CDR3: TGTGCCAGTAGAGATCTTCAGGGGGGGCCCCAGCATTTT. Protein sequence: CASRDLQGGPQHF.

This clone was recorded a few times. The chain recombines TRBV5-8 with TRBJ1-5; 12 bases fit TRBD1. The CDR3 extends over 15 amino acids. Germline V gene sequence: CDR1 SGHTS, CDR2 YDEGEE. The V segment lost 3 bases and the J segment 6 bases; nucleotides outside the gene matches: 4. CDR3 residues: CASSSGTGGLQPQHF. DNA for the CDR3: TGTGCCAGCAGCTCTGGGACAGGGGGCCTTCAGCCCCAGCATTTT.